This TCR beta chain was identified in a study of human T cells and chemical hapten exposure. Study in general: Patches with 0.01% DPC went on the upper back, and the tests were read at 6 days. General observations from the study: Patch test score showed a positive correlation with PT1 expanded TCR counts.

Germline assignment: CDR1 LGHDT and CDR2 YNNKEL (reference sequence). This CDR3 region has 16 residues. J lost 6 bases, V lost 2 bases, and 12 bases had no gene match. For this clonotype: What it binds is not known.

Noted time point: pre-sensitization, week 0. Treatment denoted: therapeutic diphenylcyclopropenone sensitization with weekly scalp DPC. A single record per CDR3 protein comes from TCRdb applying MiXCR to the RACE reads. The sample gives 200,000 to 300,000 distinct CDR3 sequences, approximately 8.6% of which show up once; over 2% is in the top ten. The chain combines TRBV3-1 with TRBJ1-2; the match to TRBD1 covers 7 bases. The sequenced sample was whole blood, obtained in connection with sensitization to the hapten diphenylcyclopropenone (DPC). This clonotype originated in a woman in her thirties or forties with alopecia areata. Some clones in this sample may be carry-over from other donors' samples. The CDR3 spells CASSQSALQGIHGYTF. The CDR3 DNA sequence: TGTGCCAGCAGCCAATCAGCCCTACAGGGGATCCATGGCTACACCTTC.